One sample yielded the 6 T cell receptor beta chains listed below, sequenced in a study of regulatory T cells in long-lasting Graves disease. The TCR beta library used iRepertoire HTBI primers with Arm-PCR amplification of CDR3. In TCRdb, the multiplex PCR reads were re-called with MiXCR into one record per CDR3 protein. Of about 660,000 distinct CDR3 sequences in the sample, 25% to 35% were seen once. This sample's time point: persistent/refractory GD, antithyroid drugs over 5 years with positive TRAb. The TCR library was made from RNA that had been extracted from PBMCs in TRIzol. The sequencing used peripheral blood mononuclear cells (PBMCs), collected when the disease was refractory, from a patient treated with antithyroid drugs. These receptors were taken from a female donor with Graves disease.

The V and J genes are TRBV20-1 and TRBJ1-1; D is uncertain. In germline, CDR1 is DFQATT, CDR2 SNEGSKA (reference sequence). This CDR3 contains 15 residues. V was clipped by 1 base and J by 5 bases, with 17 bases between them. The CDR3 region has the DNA TGCAGTGCTAGAGTTCCGACGGCCGTCGGTACTGAAGCTTTCTTT. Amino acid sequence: CSARVPTAVGTEAFF.

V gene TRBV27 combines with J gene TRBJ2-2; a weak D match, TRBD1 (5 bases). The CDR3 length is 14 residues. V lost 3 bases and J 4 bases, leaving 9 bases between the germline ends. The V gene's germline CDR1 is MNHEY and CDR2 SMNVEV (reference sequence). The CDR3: CASSFAQGTGELFF. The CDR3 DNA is TGTGCCAGCAGTTTTGCCCAGGGCACCGGGGAGCTGTTTTTT.

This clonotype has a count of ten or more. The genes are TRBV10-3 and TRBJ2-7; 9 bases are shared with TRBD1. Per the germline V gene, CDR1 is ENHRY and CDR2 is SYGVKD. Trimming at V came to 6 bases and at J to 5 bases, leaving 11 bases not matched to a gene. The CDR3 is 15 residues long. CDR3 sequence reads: CAIRPTRDRDHEQYF. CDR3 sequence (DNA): TGTGCCATCAGGCCGACCCGGGACAGGGATCACGAGCAGTACTTC.

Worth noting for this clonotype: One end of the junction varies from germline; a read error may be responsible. The CDR3 bases are TGTGCCAGCAGCCTAGAGGCAGGATACACTGAAGCTTTCTTT. Its protein product is CASSLEAGYTEAFF. This chain links TRBV11-2 with TRBJ1-1; D ambiguous. Germline CDR1 SGHAT, CDR2 FQNNGV. The CDR3 covers 14 residues.

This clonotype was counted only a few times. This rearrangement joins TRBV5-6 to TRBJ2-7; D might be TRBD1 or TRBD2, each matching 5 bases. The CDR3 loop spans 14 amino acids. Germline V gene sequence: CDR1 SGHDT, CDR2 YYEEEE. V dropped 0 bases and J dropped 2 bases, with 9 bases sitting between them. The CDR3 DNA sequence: TGTGCCAGCAGCTTGGGCGTGGGACCCTACGAGCAGTACTTC. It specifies CASSLGVGPYEQYF.

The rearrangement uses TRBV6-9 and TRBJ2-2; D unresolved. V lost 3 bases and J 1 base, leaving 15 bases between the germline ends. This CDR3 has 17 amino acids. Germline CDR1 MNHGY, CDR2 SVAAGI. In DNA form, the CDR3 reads TGTGCCAGCAGTTACTCCTTGGACGGATGGAACACCGGGGAGCTGTTTTTT. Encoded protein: CASSYSLDGWNTGELFF.